The 8 T cell receptor beta chains below were found in one sample sequenced in a study of T cells after yellow fever vaccination. Using its own MiXCR run on the 5' RACE reads, TCRdb lists one record per CDR3 protein. The repertoire has around 260,000 distinct CDR3 sequences, about 5.2% of them found once; the top ten carry under 3.5%. The specimen was CD4+ T cells sorted from PBMCs, collected on the day of the yellow fever booster vaccination. These receptors all come from a man in his late teens or twenties who received the YFV17D yellow fever vaccine.

The table lists this clonotype with many counts. The V and J genes are TRBV5-1 and TRBJ2-1, with 8 bases matching TRBD2. Germline CDR1 and CDR2: SGHRS and YFSETQ. The length of the CDR3 is 14 residues. The trim removed 4 bases at V and 5 bases at J, leaving 5 bases unmatched. The chain's CDR3 is CASSPSGSNNEQFF. CDR3 in DNA: TGCGCCAGCAGCCCGAGCGGGAGCAACAATGAGCAGTTCTTC.

This clonotype showed up just a few times. No conserved phenylalanine or tryptophan is present at the end of the CDR3, so a read error is the likely explanation. This chain uses TRBV6-5 with TRBJ1-1; 7 bases are a match to TRBD1. With 2 bases clipped from V and 5 bases from J, the junction kept 11 bases outside the gene matches. CDR3 length equals 16 residues. The germline V gene has CDR1 MNHEY and CDR2 SVGAGI. The CDR3 DNA reads TGTGCCAGCAGTTACGCCGTCCACAGGGGTGGGACTGAAGCTTTCCTT. Its translation: CASSYAVHRGGTEAFL.

The rearrangement joins TRBV10-3 to TRBJ1-3; D unresolved. This CDR3 spans 19 amino acids. CDR1 is ENHRY, CDR2 SYGVKD, per germline. The V gene lost 3 bases and the J gene lost 0 bases, with 21 bases spanning the gap. The CDR3 is CAISDPTRGYRHSGNTIYF. The CDR3 DNA sequence: TGTGCCATCAGTGACCCGACCCGTGGTTACAGACACTCTGGAAACACCATATATTTT.

This clonotype was recorded many times. J is TRBJ1-2 and V is TRBV5-1; 8 bases are a match to TRBD1. Germline CDR1 is SGHRS and CDR2 is YFSETQ. V gave up 2 bases and J gave up 4 bases; unmatched junction bases: 4. The CDR3 loop spans 14 amino acids. Written as DNA, the CDR3 is TGCGCCAGCAGCTTCGCAGGGGGCGGCTATGGCTACACCTTC. Amino acids: CASSFAGGGYGYTF.

This clonotype was recorded a few times. The chain uses TRBV4-3 and TRBJ2-1, with 9 bases lining up with TRBD2. From germline, CDR1 is LGHNA and CDR2 YSLEER. The CDR3 sequence is 16 residues long. V lost 4 bases to trimming and J lost 7 bases; unmatched junction nucleotides: 11. The CDR3 bases are TGCGCCAGCAGCCCCCTCGCGGGGGGGCCTCTTAATGAGCAGTTCTTC. It specifies CASSPLAGGPLNEQFF.

This clonotype was observed many times. V usage is TRBV5-1 and J usage is TRBJ2-1; D remains unclear. The germline CDR1 and CDR2 sequences are SGHRS and YFSETQ. Trimming pared 5 bases from V and 0 bases from J, leaving 6 bases between. This CDR3 is built from 13 residues. CDR3 loop: CASSKSSYNEQFF. The CDR3 coding sequence is TGCGCCAGCAGTAAGAGCTCCTACAATGAGCAGTTCTTC.

This clonotype was counted a few times. DNA for the CDR3: TGTGCCAGCAGCTTAGAACCGGGTTCCTACGAGCAGTACGTC. Encoded protein: CASSLEPGSYEQYV. V and J are TRBV11-2 and TRBJ2-7; D remains ambiguous. CDR3 length equals 14 residues. Germline-derived CDR1 and CDR2 are SGHAT and FQNNGV. Trimming removed 0 bases from V and 1 base from J, with 7 bases in between.

The rearrangement joins TRBV19 to TRBJ1-5; no firm D call. This CDR3 spans 14 amino acids. Trimming took 5 bases from V and 4 from J, leaving 12 bases between them. Germline V lookup: CDR1 LNHDA, CDR2 SQIVND (reference sequence). The CDR3, as DNA: TGTGCCAGTAGTCATGAGGGTCGGAATCAGCCCCAGCATTTT. Translating it yields CASSHEGRNQPQHF.